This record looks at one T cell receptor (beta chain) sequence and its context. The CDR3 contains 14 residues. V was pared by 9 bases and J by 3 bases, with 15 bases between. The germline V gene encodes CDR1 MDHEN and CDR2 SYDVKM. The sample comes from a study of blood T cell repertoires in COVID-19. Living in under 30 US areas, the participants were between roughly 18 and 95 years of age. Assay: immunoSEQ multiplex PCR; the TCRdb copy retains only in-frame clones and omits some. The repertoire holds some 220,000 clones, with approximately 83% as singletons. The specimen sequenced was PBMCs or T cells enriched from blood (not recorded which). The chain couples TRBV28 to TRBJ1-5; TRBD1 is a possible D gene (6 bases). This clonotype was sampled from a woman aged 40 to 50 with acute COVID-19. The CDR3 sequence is CASRTAWANQPQHF. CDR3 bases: TGTGCCAGTCGGACAGCCTGGGCCAATCAGCCCCAGCATTTT.